The clone carrying this T cell receptor (beta chain) was seen repeatedly, ten times or more. These data are taken from a study of T cells in Graves' hyperthyroidism and ophthalmopathy. Study overall: Before treatment of any kind, peripheral blood was taken at initial diagnosis.

Newly diagnosed hyperthyroidism patients aged 18 to 65 years had disease lasting under 2 months. A patient was excluded if there was uncontrolled infection, other autoimmune disease, pregnancy or lactation. Diagnosis rested on symptoms, serum thyroxine and TRAb, thyroid ultrasound, and orbital computed tomography. What was amplified from RNA transcripts were TCR beta CDR3 regions. Researchers ran a first-round RT-PCR on the TCR CDR3 using the HTBI primer set. Each CDR3 protein gets one entry after TCRdb re-called the multiplex PCR reads with MiXCR. The data contain 550,000 to 650,000 distinct CDR3 sequences, 12% to 15% of them singletons. Per the germline V gene, CDR1 is SQVTM and CDR2 is ANQGSEA. This CDR3 comprises 14 residues. V was clipped by 0 bases and J by 2 bases, with 10 bases between them.

Sequencing was done on a sample of blood. The source is a woman in her thirties or forties with Graves' hyperthyroidism. The V call is TRBV29-1, the J call TRBJ1-2; no definite D call. The CDR3 DNA is TGCAGCGTTGAAGATCCAGGATTAAACTATGGCTACACCTTC. The encoded protein is CSVEDPGLNYGYTF.